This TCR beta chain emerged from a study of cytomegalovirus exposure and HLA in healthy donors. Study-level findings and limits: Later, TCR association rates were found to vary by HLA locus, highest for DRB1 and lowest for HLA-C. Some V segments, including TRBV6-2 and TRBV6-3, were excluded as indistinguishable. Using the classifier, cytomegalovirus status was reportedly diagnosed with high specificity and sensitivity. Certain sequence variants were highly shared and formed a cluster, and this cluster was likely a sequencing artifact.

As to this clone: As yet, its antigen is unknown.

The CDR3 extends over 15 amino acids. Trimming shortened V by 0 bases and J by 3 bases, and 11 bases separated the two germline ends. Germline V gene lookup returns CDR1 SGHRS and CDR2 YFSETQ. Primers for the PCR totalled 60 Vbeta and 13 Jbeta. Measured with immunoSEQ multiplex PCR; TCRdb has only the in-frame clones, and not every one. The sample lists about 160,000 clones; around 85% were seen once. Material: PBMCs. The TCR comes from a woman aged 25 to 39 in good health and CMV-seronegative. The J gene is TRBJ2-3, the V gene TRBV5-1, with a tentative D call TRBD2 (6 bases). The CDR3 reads CASSLASGVTDTQYF. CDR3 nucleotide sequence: TGCGCCAGCAGCTTGGCGTCGGGAGTAACAGATACGCAGTATTTT.